The following is a T cell receptor beta chain sequence with its context. Data came from immunoSEQ multiplex PCR; TCRdb stores just in-frame clones and leaves some out. The sample gives roughly 56,000 clones, 91% of which show up once; almost 0.5% is in the top ten. The CDR3 length is 14 residues. Trimming cost V 2 bases and J 1 base, with 9 bases left between them. Germline V gene lookup returns CDR1 SGHRS and CDR2 YFSETQ. The data stem from a study of T cell changes during pregnancy in multiple sclerosis. The chain links TRBV5-1 to TRBJ2-5; possibly TRBD2 for D (6 bases). This TCR was recovered from a female donor in good health, enrolled as a control in a pregnancy study. Sequenced material: CD4+ T cells from peripheral blood mononuclear cells, taken after pregnancy. CDR3 coding DNA: TGCGCCAGCAGCTTAGGAGGGATCCAAGAGACCCAGTACTTC. Translating it yields CASSLGGIQETQYF.